This record covers a single T cell receptor (beta chain). This entry comes from a study of patients and donors after allogeneic stem cell transplantation. TCRdb ran MiXCR on the RT-PCR reads and lists one entry per CDR3 protein. The data show about 12,000 distinct CDR3 sequences, approximately 26% seen once. This CDR3 is 14 amino acids long. The V and J ends lost 6 bases and 2 bases respectively, with 11 bases between them. The germline CDR1 and CDR2 sequences are SNHLY and FYNNEI. The chain combines TRBV2 with TRBJ2-1; the D gene is possibly TRBD1 (6 bases). The sequence was collected from a human donor who was either an allogeneic HSCT recipient or a stem cell or donor lymphocyte infusion donor (not recorded which). It is not recorded whose cells these are; they may come from a transplant donor. The sequenced sample consisted of blood, either unsorted or a sorted T cell fraction (not recorded which). The CDR3 DNA follows: TGTGCCAGCAGCCGGGACACTACCTACAATGAGCAGTTCTTC. Translation gives CASSRDTTYNEQFF.